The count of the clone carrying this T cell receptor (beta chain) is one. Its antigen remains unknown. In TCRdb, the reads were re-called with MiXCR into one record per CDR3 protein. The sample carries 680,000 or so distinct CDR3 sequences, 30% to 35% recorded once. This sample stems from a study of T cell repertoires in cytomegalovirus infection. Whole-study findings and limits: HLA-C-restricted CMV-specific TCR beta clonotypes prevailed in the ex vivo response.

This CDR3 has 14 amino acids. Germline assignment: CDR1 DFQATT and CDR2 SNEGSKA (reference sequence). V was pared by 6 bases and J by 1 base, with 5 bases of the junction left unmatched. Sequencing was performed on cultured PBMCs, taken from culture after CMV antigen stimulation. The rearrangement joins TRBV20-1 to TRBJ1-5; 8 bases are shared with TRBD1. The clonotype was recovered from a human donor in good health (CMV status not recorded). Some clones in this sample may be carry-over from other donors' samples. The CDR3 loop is CSAGQGSSNQPQHF. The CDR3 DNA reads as TGCAGTGCCGGACAGGGTTCAAGCAATCAGCCCCAGCATTTT.